These 15 T cell receptor beta chains were all obtained from the same sample, sequenced in a study of cytomegalovirus exposure and HLA in healthy donors. PCR involved 60 Vbeta and 13 Jbeta primers. Method: immunoSEQ multiplex PCR; TCRdb's copy keeps in-frame clones and lacks some. The repertoire consists of 200,000 to 300,000 clones, with over 80% occurring once and the leading ten covering around 5.7%. Material for sequencing was PBMCs. These receptors all come from a woman between 35 and 50 years old in good health and CMV-seropositive.

The chain couples TRBV5-5 to TRBJ2-7, with 7 bases lining up with TRBD1. Germline loops: CDR1 SGHKS, CDR2 YYEKEE (reference sequence). J lost 6 bases, V lost 1 base, and 4 bases had no gene match. The CDR3 is made up of 13 amino acids. CDR3 region: CASSLRQGSEQYF. The CDR3 nucleotides read TGTGCCAGCAGCTTGAGACAGGGAAGCGAGCAGTACTTC.

This clone was recorded once. The chain is built from TRBV21-1 and TRBJ1-3; the table calls TRBD1, which could not be checked here. TRBV21-1 is a recognized pseudogene. The CDR3 consists of 15 residues. The DNA of the CDR3 is TGTGCCAGCAGAGAACCAGGGTCCCCTGGAAACACCATATATTTT. It specifies CASREPGSPGNTIYF.

The rearrangement uses TRBV13 and TRBJ2-7, with TRBD1 matching 8 bases. J was trimmed by 6 bases and V by 5 bases; bases with no gene match: 6. Germline lookup yields CDR1 PRHDT and CDR2 FYEKMQ (reference sequence). The CDR3 contains 13 residues. Here the CDR3 reads CASSARQGREQYF. CDR3 bases: TGTGCCAGCAGCGCCAGACAGGGGCGCGAGCAGTACTTC.

This rearrangement joins TRBV5-1 to TRBJ2-1; TRBD1 aligns across 8 bases. The CDR3 runs to 16 residues. Losses at the gene ends were 4 bases for V and 5 bases for J; bases not matched to a gene: 11. CDR1 and CDR2 (germline): SGHRS, YFSETQ. CDR3 loop: CASSPDRVSLNNEQFF. The CDR3 DNA reads TGCGCCAGCAGCCCGGACAGGGTGAGCCTTAACAATGAGCAGTTCTTC.

The chain has TRBV5-4 and TRBJ2-2; TRBD1 matches at 7 bases. The CDR3 runs to 15 residues. Losses at the gene ends were 2 bases for V and 5 bases for J; bases not matched to a gene: 6. Per the germline V gene, CDR1 is SGHNT and CDR2 is YYREEE (reference sequence). DNA for the CDR3: TGTGCCAGCAGCTTAGGGACAGCCACTACCGGGGAGCTGTTTTTT. It yields the protein CASSLGTATTGELFF.

The chain links TRBV9 to TRBJ2-3, with D possibly TRBD2 on 6 matching bases. Germline V gene lookup returns CDR1 SGDLS and CDR2 YYNGEE. The CDR3 spans 16 residues. V lost 0 bases, J lost 6 bases, and 17 bases lay in between. CDR3 amino acids: CASSVGVRGRGDTQYF. DNA for the CDR3: TGTGCCAGCAGCGTAGGTGTGAGGGGACGGGGGGATACGCAGTATTTT.

This clone has only one observation. The chain has TRBV4-3 and TRBJ2-3; the D gene is possibly TRBD2 (7 bases). The V gene lost 0 bases and the J gene lost 2 bases, with 12 bases spanning the gap. Germline CDR1 reads LGHNA; CDR2 reads YSLEER. The CDR3 is made up of 16 amino acids. The CDR3 loop is CASSQDRGGPTDTQYF. The CDR3 region has the DNA TGCGCCAGCAGCCAAGATAGGGGGGGACCCACAGATACGCAGTATTTT.

The V gene is TRBV20-1, the J gene TRBJ1-2; tentatively, D is TRBD1 (6 bases). The length of the CDR3 is 11 residues. Germline CDR1 is DFQATT and CDR2 is SNEGSKA (reference sequence). The ends were cut back, 4 bases at V and 10 bases at J, with 13 bases in the middle. CDR3: CSATGEINYTF. The CDR3 DNA reads as TGCAGTGCTACAGGGGAGATTAACTACACCTTC.

The V call is TRBV27, the J call TRBJ2-1; 10 bases fit TRBD2. Germline lookup yields CDR1 MNHEY and CDR2 SMNVEV (reference sequence). V lost 5 bases, J lost 0 bases, and 7 bases stayed unmatched. CDR3 length equals 17 residues. The CDR3 spells CASSPTLAGVSYNEQFF. Here the CDR3 DNA reads TGTGCCAGCAGTCCAACCCTAGCGGGAGTCTCCTACAATGAGCAGTTCTTC.

The chain links TRBV2 to TRBJ2-4; 8 nucleotides line up with TRBD1. V shed 2 bases, J shed 7 bases, and the junction held 7 bases outside the gene matches. This CDR3 has 15 amino acids. Germline V gene lookup returns CDR1 SNHLY and CDR2 FYNNEI. The CDR3 region is CASSESQGAVNIQYF. The DNA for the CDR3 is TGTGCCAGCAGTGAATCCCAGGGGGCGGTTAACATTCAGTACTTC.

The gene calls are TRBV19 and TRBJ1-1, with 7 bases fitting TRBD1. CDR3 size: 13 residues. V trimming: 4 bases; J trimming: 4 bases; junction bases outside the gene matches: 3. The V gene's germline CDR1 is LNHDA and CDR2 SQIVND (reference sequence). The CDR3 DNA reads as TGTGCCAGTAGTAGCCACAGGGGCACTGAAGCTTTCTTT. This codes for CASSSHRGTEAFF.

The chain couples TRBV5-4 to TRBJ1-2, with a tentative D call TRBD1 (6 bases). The CDR3 runs 13 residues. Germline CDR1 is SGHNT and CDR2 is YYREEE (reference sequence). V lost 0 bases and J 5 bases, leaving 8 bases between the germline ends. The CDR3 DNA sequence: TGTGCCAGCAGCTTGGAACAGGGTTATGGCTACACCTTC. Protein product: CASSLEQGYGYTF. Full variable domain (missing parts from reference TRBV5-4 and TRBJ1-2): ETGVTQSPTHLIKTRGQQVTLRCSSQSGHNTVSWYQQALGQGPQFIFQYYREEENGRGNFPPRFSGLQFPNYSSELNVNALELDDSALYLCASSLEQGYGYTFGSGTRLTVV.

The rearrangement uses TRBV30 and TRBJ1-5; TRBD1 matches at 8 bases. The germline gives CDR1 GTSNPN, CDR2 SVGIG (reference sequence). This CDR3 spans 17 amino acids. J lost 2 bases, V lost 1 base, and 10 bases had no gene match. The CDR3 is CAWSALGQGYGNQPQHF. The CDR3 DNA sequence: TGTGCCTGGAGTGCCCTAGGACAGGGATATGGCAATCAGCCCCAGCATTTT.

The V and J genes are TRBV7-9 and TRBJ2-2, with TRBD2 matching 14 bases. The germline V gene has CDR1 SEHNR and CDR2 FQNEAQ (reference sequence). The CDR3 has 18 residues. J lost 2 bases, V lost 4 bases, and 6 bases had no gene match. The chain's CDR3 is CASSYRGTSGGNTGELFF. In DNA form, the CDR3 reads TGTGCCAGCAGCTATAGGGGGACTAGCGGGGGTAACACCGGGGAGCTGTTTTTT.

This chain joins TRBV7-2 and TRBJ2-7, with 7 nucleotides matching TRBD2. CDR3 length equals 15 residues. Germline loops: CDR1 SGHTA, CDR2 FQGNSA. Germline trimming cut 1 base from V and 4 bases from J; bases unmatched to any gene: 7. The CDR3 loop is CASSLVPAGRYEQYF. DNA of the CDR3: TGTGCCAGCAGCTTAGTCCCAGCGGGGAGGTACGAGCAGTACTTC.